The 29 T cell receptor beta chains listed next were all sequenced from one sample in a study of metastatic and nonmetastatic thyroid tumors. There were no patients who had received any treatment before thyroid surgery. TCRdb re-called the PCR reads through MiXCR. The sample yields approximately 22,000 clones, roughly a sixth seen once. The sample comprised tumor tissue. The receptor source for this set is a female donor with papillary thyroid cancer or a benign thyroid nodule (not recorded which). Some clones in this sample may be carry-over from other donors' samples.

V usage is TRBV5-6 and J usage is TRBJ1-2; D is undetermined. This CDR3 region has 14 residues. Trimming pared 2 bases from V and 1 base from J, leaving 9 bases between. Germline CDR1 and CDR2: SGHDT and YYEEEE. The CDR3 region has the DNA TGTGCCAGCAGCTTTCTCGGCAGTAACTATGGCTACACCTTC. It encodes CASSFLGSNYGYTF.

This clone appeared many times. The V gene is TRBV28, the J gene TRBJ1-1; 7 bases line up with TRBD1. CDR1 and CDR2 from the germline V gene are MDHEN and SYDVKM. The CDR3 length is 16 residues. J lost 4 bases, V lost 8 bases, and 16 bases had no gene match. The CDR3 loop is CASPPRQGPYGTEAFF. CDR3 nucleotides: TGTGCCAGCCCACCTCGACAGGGACCGTATGGCACTGAAGCTTTCTTT. Full variable domain (outside the CDR3, taken from reference TRBV28 and TRBJ1-1): DVKVTQSSRYLVKRTGEKVFLECVQDMDHENMFWYRQDPGLGLRLIYFSYDVKMKEKGDIPEGYSVSREKKERFSLILESASTNQTSMYLCASPPRQGPYGTEAFFGQGTRLTVV.

This clone was seen many times. This chain links TRBV2 with TRBJ1-1, with a tentative D call TRBD1 (5 bases). Germline CDR1 reads SNHLY; CDR2 reads FYNNEI. There are 14 residues in the CDR3. V was clipped by 0 bases and J by 5 bases, with 10 bases between them. CDR3 protein: CASSEAEGTTEAFF. The CDR3 nucleotides read TGTGCCAGCAGTGAAGCAGAAGGGACGACTGAAGCTTTCTTT.

This clone appeared a single time. The V call is TRBV6-2 or TRBV6-3, the J call TRBJ1-2; no firm D call. Germline CDR1 reads MNHEY; CDR2 reads SVGEGT. CDR3 length: 19 amino acids. Between the trimmed V and J ends, which lost 2 bases and 5 bases, there was a span of 27 bases. CDR3: CASSYLRQALTHIKYGYTF. The CDR3 coding sequence is TGTGCCAGCAGTTACCTCAGGCAGGCACTAACCCACATCAAGTATGGCTACACCTTC.

The sample holds many counts of this clone. V usage is TRBV24-1 and J usage is TRBJ2-1; D unclear. The CDR3 totals 12 residues. The ends were cut back, 4 bases at V and 5 bases at J, with 5 bases in the middle. Looked up from germline, CDR1 is KGHDR and CDR2 is SFDVKD. The CDR3, as DNA: TGTGCCACCAGTGAGTCGAACAATGAGCAGTTCTTC. Amino acids: CATSESNNEQFF.

This clone was seen at least ten times. The CDR3, as DNA: TGTGCCATCCAAGGGGCAGACAACTATGGCTACACCTTC. This codes for CAIQGADNYGYTF. The chain recombines TRBV12-3 or TRBV12-4 with TRBJ1-2; D might be TRBD1 (5 bases). The V end was cut by 10 bases, the J end by 2 bases, with 14 bases between. CDR3 length: 13 amino acids.

This clone showed up many times. The sample contains more than one DNA sequence encoding this CDR3. J is TRBJ2-3 and V is TRBV11-3; 8 bases are shared with TRBD2. In germline, CDR1 is SGHNT, CDR2 YENEEA. The junction had 5 bases not matched to a gene; V was cut back by 5 bases and J by 1 base. This CDR3 spans 15 amino acids. The CDR3 protein is CASSPGGRGTDTQYF. The CDR3 coding sequence is TGTGCCAGCAGCCCGGGGGGGCGGGGCACAGATACGCAGTATTTT.

This clone was found a few times. Germline and junction disagree at one end, which may indicate a read error. V usage is TRBV6-5 and J usage is TRBJ1-3, with D unclear. In germline, CDR1 is MNHEY, CDR2 SVGAGI. The CDR3 totals 15 residues. The CDR3 loop reads CASRYTSYSGNTIYF. For the CDR3, the DNA is TGTGCCAGCAGATATACATCCTACTCTGGAAACACTATATATTTT.

In this sample, this clone turned up many times. This may be a read error, as it is one base from a much larger clone. At the DNA level, this CDR3 is encoded by other sequences in the same sample as well. The gene calls are TRBV2 and TRBJ1-6; D is possibly TRBD1 (6 bases). This CDR3 comprises 14 residues. Looked up from germline, CDR1 is SNHLY and CDR2 is FYNNEI. CDR3 DNA: TGTGCTAGCAGACAGGTGTCCTATAATTCACCCCTCCACTTT. Encoded protein: CASRQVSYNSPLHF.

Comments on this clone: At one end the junction does not follow the germline gene, possibly because of a read error. The chain uses TRBV6-4 and TRBJ2-1; a weak D match, TRBD2 (5 bases). CDR3 length equals 16 residues. The germline gives CDR1 MRHNA, CDR2 SNTAGT. The CDR3 region is CASIDAPGGWADEQFF. CDR3 in DNA: TGTGCCAGCATTGACGCCCCTGGCGGGTGGGCCGATGAGCAGTTCTTC.

As regards this clone: This sequence may be a read error, since a much larger clone differs from it by one base. The chain recombines TRBV5-6 with TRBJ2-5; TRBD1 is a possible D gene (5 bases). The last part of the DNA fits TRBJ2-4 better; the J call may be wrong. The CDR3 contains 13 residues. Germline loops: CDR1 SGHDT, CDR2 YYEEEE. The CDR3 bases are TGTGCCGGCAGCTCCAGACAGATAGACATTCAGTACTTC. Protein: CAGSSRQIDIQYF.

This clone occurred many times. This sample also contains other DNA sequences that code for the same CDR3. CDR3 protein: CASRQVSYNSPLHF. The CDR3 bases are TGTGCCAGCAGACAGGTGTCCTATAATTCACCCCTCCACTTT. The chain uses TRBV2 and TRBJ1-6, with D perhaps matching TRBD1 (5 bases). The CDR3 extends over 14 amino acids. The germline V and J ends were trimmed by 6 bases and 1 base, with 7 bases remaining between them. Germline CDR1 and CDR2: SNHLY and FYNNEI. Based on the CDR3 plus reference TRBV2 and TRBJ1-6, the full variable domain is EPEVTQTPSHQVTQMGQEVILRCVPISNHLYFYWYRQILGQKVEFLVSFYNNEISEKSEIFDDQFSVERPDGSNFTLKIRSTKLEDSAMYFCASRQVSYNSPLHFGNGTRLTVT.

This clone was seen ten or more times. The chain has TRBV6-1 and TRBJ2-7; D could derive from TRBD1 or TRBD2 (5 bases each). Germline V lookup: CDR1 MNHNS, CDR2 SASEGT. Trimming took 8 bases from V and 9 from J, leaving 11 bases between them. The CDR3 runs 10 residues. This CDR3 reads CASGGRGQYF. The CDR3 bases are TGTGCCAGCGGGGGACGGGGGCAGTACTTC.

About this clone: This could be a read error, since a much larger clone is one nucleotide away. This rearrangement joins TRBV5-4 to TRBJ1-5; D is unclear. The CDR3 length is 19 residues. Trimming left V 4 bases short and J 2 bases short, with 25 bases between. Germline V gives CDR1 SGHNT, CDR2 YYREEE (reference sequence). The CDR3, as DNA: TGTGCCAGCAGCCTGGGCACCTTCACAGTGTTTGGTGGCAATCAGCCCCAGCATTTT. Translated, it gives CASSLGTFTVFGGNQPQHF.

At least ten counts were recorded for this clone. This sequence joins TRBV20-1 and TRBJ1-2; perhaps TRBD1 as D (5 bases). The germline V and J ends were trimmed by 1 base and 3 bases, with 12 bases remaining between them. The CDR3 is 14 amino acids. CDR1 is DFQATT, CDR2 SNEGSKA, per germline (reference sequence). The CDR3 protein is CSARGPGSDYGYTF. CDR3 sequence (DNA): TGCAGTGCTAGAGGTCCAGGGTCAGACTATGGCTACACCTTC.

This clone was found many times. The chain employs TRBV20-1 and TRBJ1-2; D is undetermined. The CDR3 is 14 residues long. Per the germline V gene, CDR1 is DFQATT and CDR2 is SNEGSKA (reference sequence). Trimming removed 1 base from V and 2 bases from J, with 11 bases in between. CDR3 coding DNA: TGCAGTGCTAGAGGGCAGACCCGGAACTATGGCTACACCTTC. This encodes CSARGQTRNYGYTF.

This clone is medium-sized. The CDR3 DNA is TGTGCCAGCAGTTTAAGTACGGGACAGGGAGGTGAAAAACTGTTTTTT. This translates into CASSLSTGQGGEKLFF. The V and J genes are TRBV12-3 or TRBV12-4 and TRBJ1-4, with 9 bases identical to TRBD1. Trimming removed 2 bases from V and 7 bases from J; junction bases left unmatched: 8. The CDR3 runs 16 residues.

This clone was picked up many times. The V call is TRBV20-1, the J call TRBJ2-1; D is unresolved. CDR3 size: 12 residues. V lost 0 bases and J lost 8, with 8 bases in between. From germline, CDR1 is DFQATT and CDR2 SNEGSKA (reference sequence). As DNA, the CDR3 is TGCAGTGCTAGAGACGACGCTGATGAGCAGTTCTTC. Amino acids: CSARDDADEQFF.

This clone was observed at least ten times. Possible read error: a much larger clone is one base away. The gene calls are TRBV11-2 and TRBJ1-6; D is possibly TRBD1 (6 bases). CDR3 length: 16 amino acids. Trimming pared 3 bases from V and 10 bases from J, leaving 19 bases between. Germline V gives CDR1 SGHAT, CDR2 FQNNGV. The chain's CDR3 is CASSFSGDPNKSPLHF. The CDR3 DNA is TGTGCCAGCAGCTTCTCAGGGGATCCCAACAAGTCACCCCTCCACTTT.

Ten or more counts support this clone. This sequence joins TRBV20-1 and TRBJ1-1, with 7 bases aligning to TRBD1. Germline V gene lookup returns CDR1 DFQATT and CDR2 SNEGSKA (reference sequence). The CDR3 loop spans 14 amino acids. J gave up 1 base and V 3 bases, and 5 bases lay outside the gene matches. The CDR3 reads CSARNRGWNTEAFF. The DNA for the CDR3 is TGCAGTGCTAGGAACAGGGGCTGGAACACTGAAGCTTTCTTT.

Many counts were recorded for this clone. V and J are TRBV6-2 or TRBV6-3 and TRBJ2-7, with 10 bases aligning to TRBD2. The germline gives CDR1 MNHEY, CDR2 SVGEGT. After removal of 0 bases from V and 3 bases from J, the junction contained 8 bases not matched to a gene. CDR3 length equals 17 residues. The chain's CDR3 is CASSYSISLAGVYEQYF. CDR3 DNA: TGTGCCAGCAGTTACTCGATTTCCCTAGCGGGAGTCTACGAGCAGTACTTC.

The chain employs TRBV3-1 and TRBJ2-7, with TRBD2 matching over 7 bases. The V segment lost 4 bases and the J segment 4 bases; nucleotides outside the gene matches: 16. The CDR3 has 17 residues. Germline V gives CDR1 LGHDT, CDR2 YNNKEL (reference sequence). This CDR3 is CASSPRRERGRGYEQYF. CDR3 coding DNA: TGTGCCAGCAGCCCTAGGAGGGAGCGGGGAAGAGGGTACGAGCAGTACTTC.

V is TRBV4-1 and J is TRBJ2-3; 7 bases are shared with TRBD2. V lost 6 bases, J lost 3 bases, and 12 bases stayed unmatched. Germline V CDR1 and CDR2: MGHRA, YSYEKL. The CDR3 has 16 residues. The CDR3 is CASRVPPGLGTDTQYF. CDR3 in DNA: TGCGCCAGCAGGGTACCTCCAGGACTAGGAACAGATACGCAGTATTTT.

CDR3 DNA: TGTGCCAGCAGCCCTCGGACAGTCTTATCCTACGAGCAGTACTTC. As protein: CASSPRTVLSYEQYF. The V call is TRBV7-3, the J call TRBJ2-7, with a tentative D call TRBD1 (6 bases). The V gene lost 5 bases and the J gene lost 1 base, with 15 bases spanning the gap. CDR1 is SGHTA, CDR2 FQGTGA, per germline. This CDR3 contains 15 residues.

There are many counts of this clone. CDR3 loop: CASSYMNTEAFF. The CDR3 coding sequence is TGTGCCAGCAGTTACATGAACACTGAAGCTTTCTTT. The genes are TRBV6-5 and TRBJ1-1; D is unclear. V lost 2 bases to trimming and J lost 0 bases, with 1 base between them. This CDR3 has 12 residues. Germline V lookup: CDR1 MNHEY, CDR2 SVGAGI.

This clone was seen at least ten times. This chain connects TRBV10-3 to TRBJ1-5; weak D call: TRBD1 (6 bases). Germline V gene data show CDR1 as ENHRY and CDR2 as SYGVKD. The CDR3 runs to 15 residues. V was cut by 0 bases and J by 5 bases, with 11 bases left in between. This CDR3 reads CAISESQGGDQPQHF. DNA for the CDR3: TGTGCCATCAGTGAGTCACAGGGAGGAGATCAGCCCCAGCATTTT.

This clone counts as large. The chain uses TRBV6-5 and TRBJ2-7; 7 nucleotides agree with TRBD2. Trimming took 2 bases from V and 3 from J; bases not matched to a gene: 4. The CDR3 runs 14 residues. Germline lookup yields CDR1 MNHEY and CDR2 SVGAGI. CDR3 sequence reads: CASSYGGEFYEQYF. The CDR3 DNA reads TGTGCCAGCAGTTACGGGGGGGAATTCTACGAGCAGTACTTC.

This chain links TRBV7-6 with TRBJ1-1, with D possibly matching TRBD1 (5 bases). CDR1 is SGHVS and CDR2 is FNYEAQ in the germline V gene. Trimming left V 4 bases short and J 2 bases short, with 11 bases between. This CDR3 is built from 14 residues. As DNA, the CDR3 is TGTGCCAGCAGCTCAGCGGGACCTAACACTGAAGCTTTCTTT. Translating gives CASSSAGPNTEAFF.

This clone was detected only a few times. The gene calls are TRBV29-1 and TRBJ1-1, with D perhaps matching TRBD1 (5 bases). Germline V gene sequence: CDR1 SQVTM, CDR2 ANQGSEA. The CDR3 covers 12 residues. The V gene lost 2 bases and the J gene lost 12 bases, with 16 bases spanning the gap. CDR3 region: CSVEMGGTESFF. CDR3 DNA sequence: TGCAGCGTTGAAATGGGGGGTACCGAATCTTTCTTT.